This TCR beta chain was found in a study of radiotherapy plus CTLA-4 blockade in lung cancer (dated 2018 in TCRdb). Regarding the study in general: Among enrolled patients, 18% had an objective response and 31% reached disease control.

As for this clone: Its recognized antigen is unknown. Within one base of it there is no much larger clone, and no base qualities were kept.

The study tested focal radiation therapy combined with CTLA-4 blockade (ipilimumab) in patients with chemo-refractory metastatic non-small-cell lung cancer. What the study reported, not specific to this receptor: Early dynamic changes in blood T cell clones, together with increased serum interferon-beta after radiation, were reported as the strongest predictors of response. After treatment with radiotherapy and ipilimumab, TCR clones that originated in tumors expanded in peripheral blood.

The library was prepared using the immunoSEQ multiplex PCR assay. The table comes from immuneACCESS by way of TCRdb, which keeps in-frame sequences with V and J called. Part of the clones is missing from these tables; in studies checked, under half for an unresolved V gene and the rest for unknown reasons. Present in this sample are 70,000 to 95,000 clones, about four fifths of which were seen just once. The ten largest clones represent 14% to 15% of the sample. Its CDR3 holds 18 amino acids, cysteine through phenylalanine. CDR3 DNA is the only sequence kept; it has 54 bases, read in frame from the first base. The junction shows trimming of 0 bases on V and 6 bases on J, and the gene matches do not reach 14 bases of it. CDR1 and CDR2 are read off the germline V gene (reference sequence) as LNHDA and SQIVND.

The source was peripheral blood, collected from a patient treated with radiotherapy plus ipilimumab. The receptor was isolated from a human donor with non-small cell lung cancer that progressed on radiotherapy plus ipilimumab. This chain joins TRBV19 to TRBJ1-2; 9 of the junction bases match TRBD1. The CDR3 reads CASSIDIRGRQGVDGYTF. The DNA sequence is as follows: TGTGCCAGTAGTATAGACATTCGGGGACGACAGGGGGTAGATGGCTACACCTTC.